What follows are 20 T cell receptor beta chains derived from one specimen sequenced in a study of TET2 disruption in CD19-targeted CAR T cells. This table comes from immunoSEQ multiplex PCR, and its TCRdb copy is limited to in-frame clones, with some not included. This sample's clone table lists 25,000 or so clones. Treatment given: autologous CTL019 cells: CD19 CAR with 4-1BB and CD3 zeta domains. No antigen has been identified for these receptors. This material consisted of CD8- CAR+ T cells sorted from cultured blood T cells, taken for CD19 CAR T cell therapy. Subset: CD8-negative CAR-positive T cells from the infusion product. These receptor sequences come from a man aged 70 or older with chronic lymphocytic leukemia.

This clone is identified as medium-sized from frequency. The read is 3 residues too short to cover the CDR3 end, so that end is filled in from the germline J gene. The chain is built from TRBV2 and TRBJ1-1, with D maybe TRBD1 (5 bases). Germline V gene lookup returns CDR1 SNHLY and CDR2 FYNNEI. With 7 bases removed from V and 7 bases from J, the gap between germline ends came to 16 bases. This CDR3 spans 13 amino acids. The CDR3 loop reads CASTTIRGDEAFF. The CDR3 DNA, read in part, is TGTGCCAGCACCACCATCCGGGGGGATGAA.

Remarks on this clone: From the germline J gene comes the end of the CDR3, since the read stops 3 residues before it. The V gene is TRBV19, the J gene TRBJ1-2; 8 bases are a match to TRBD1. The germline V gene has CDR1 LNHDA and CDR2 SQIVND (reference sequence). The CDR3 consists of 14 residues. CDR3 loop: CASSDRGLIYDYTF. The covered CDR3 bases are TGTGCCAGTAGTGACAGGGGTCTAATCTACGAC.

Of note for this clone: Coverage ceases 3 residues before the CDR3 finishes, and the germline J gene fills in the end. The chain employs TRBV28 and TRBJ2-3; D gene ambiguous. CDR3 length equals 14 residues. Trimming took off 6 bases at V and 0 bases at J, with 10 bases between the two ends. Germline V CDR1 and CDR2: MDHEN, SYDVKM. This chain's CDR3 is CASSSLSSTDTQYF. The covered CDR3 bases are TGTGCCAGCAGCTCCCTGTCTAGCACAGATACG.

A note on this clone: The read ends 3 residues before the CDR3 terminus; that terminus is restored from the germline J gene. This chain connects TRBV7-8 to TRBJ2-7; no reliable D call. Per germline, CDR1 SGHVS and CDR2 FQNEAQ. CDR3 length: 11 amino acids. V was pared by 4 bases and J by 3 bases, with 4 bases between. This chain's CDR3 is CASSSFYEQYF. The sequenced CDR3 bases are TGTGCCAGCAGCTCTTTCTACGAG.

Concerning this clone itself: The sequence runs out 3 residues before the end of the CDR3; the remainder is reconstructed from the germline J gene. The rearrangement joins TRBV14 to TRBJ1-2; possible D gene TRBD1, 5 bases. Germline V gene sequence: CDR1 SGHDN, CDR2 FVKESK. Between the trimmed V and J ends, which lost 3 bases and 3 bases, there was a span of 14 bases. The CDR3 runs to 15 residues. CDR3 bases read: TGTGCCAGCAGCCAGGCCGACAGAATTTACTATGGC. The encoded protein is CASSQADRIYYG. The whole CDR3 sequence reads CASSQADRIYYGYTF.

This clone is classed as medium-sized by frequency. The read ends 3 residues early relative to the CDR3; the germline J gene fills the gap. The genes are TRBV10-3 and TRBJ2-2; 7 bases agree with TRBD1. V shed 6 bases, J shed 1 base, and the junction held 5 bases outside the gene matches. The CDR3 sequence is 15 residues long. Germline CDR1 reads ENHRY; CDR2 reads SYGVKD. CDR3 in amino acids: CAIRGDRENTGELFF. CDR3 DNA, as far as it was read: TGTGCCATCAGGGGTGACAGGGAGAACACCGGGGAG.

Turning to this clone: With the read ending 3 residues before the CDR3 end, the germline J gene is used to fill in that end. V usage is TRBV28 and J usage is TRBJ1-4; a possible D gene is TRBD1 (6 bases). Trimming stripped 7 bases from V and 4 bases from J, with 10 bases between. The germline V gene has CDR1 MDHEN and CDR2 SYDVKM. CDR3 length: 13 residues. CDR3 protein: CASMDSVNEKLFF. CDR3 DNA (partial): TGTGCCAGCATGGACAGTGTTAATGAAAAA.

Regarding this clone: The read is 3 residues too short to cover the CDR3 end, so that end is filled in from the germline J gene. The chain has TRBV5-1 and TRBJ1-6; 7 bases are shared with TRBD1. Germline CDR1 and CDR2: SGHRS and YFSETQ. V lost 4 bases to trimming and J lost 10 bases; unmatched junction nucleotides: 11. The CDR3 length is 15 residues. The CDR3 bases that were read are TGCGCCAGCAGCGCGGGGCAGGGGGATGGATCACCC. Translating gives CASSAGQGDGSP. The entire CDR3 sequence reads CASSAGQGDGSPLHF.

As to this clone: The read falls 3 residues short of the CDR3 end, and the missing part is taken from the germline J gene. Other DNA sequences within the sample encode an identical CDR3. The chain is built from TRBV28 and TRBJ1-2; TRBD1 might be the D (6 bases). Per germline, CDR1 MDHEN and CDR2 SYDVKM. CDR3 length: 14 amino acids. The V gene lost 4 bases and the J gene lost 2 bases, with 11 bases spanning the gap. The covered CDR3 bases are TGTGCCAGCAGTTCCCACAGGGAGAACTATGGC. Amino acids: CASSSHRENYG. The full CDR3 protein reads CASSSHRENYGYTF.

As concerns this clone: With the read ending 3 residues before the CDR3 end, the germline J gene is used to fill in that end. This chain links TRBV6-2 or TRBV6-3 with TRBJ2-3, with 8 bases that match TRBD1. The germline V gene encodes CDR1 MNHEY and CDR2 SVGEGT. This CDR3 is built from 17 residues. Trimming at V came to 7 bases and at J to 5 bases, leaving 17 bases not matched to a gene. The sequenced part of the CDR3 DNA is TGTGCCAGCATTACGGGCCCGGCGACAGGGGAAAGAGATACG. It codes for CASITGPATGERDT. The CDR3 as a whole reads CASITGPATGERDTQYF.

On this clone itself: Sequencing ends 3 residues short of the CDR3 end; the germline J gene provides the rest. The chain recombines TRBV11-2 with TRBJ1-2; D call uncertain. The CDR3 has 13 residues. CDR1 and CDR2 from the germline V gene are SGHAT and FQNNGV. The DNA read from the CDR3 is TGTGCCAGCAGCTTCACCGCGGTAGATACC. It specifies CASSFTAVDT. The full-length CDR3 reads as CASSFTAVDTYTF.

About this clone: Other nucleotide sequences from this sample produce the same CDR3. CDR3 protein: CASSPGLDTDTYTF. CDR3 DNA (partial): TGTGCCAGCAGCCCGGGACTCGACACAGATACA. The V call is TRBV7-2, the J call TRBJ1-2; D is possibly TRBD1 (5 bases). The read terminates 3 residues ahead of where the CDR3 ends, so the germline J gene completes it. This CDR3 has 14 residues. Germline V gene sequence: CDR1 SGHTA, CDR2 FQGNSA. Full variable domain (outside the CDR3, taken from reference TRBV7-2 and TRBJ1-2): GAGVSQSPSNKVTEKGKDVELRCDPISGHTALYWYRQSLGQGLEFLIYFQGNSAPDKSGLPSDRFSAERTGGSVSTLTIQRTQQEDSAVYLCASSPGLDTDTYTFGSGTRLTVV.

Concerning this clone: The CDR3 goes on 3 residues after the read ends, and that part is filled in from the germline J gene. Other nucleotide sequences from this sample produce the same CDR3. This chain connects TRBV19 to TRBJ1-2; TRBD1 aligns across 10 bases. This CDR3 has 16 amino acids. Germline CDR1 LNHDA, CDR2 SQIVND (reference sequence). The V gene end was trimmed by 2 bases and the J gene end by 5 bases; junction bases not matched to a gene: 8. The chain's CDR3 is CASSIHPGQGNYGYTF. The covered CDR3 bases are TGTGCCAGTAGTATACACCCGGGACAGGGGAATTATGGC.

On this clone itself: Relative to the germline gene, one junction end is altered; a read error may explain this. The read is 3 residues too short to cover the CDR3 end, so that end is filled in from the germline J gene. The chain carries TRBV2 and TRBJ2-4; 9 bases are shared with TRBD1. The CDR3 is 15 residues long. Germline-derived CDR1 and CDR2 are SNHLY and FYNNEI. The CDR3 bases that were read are TGTGCCTCGGACAGGGGTTGGGGAGCCAAAAGCATT. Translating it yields CASDRGWGAKSI. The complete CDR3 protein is CASDRGWGAKSIQYF.

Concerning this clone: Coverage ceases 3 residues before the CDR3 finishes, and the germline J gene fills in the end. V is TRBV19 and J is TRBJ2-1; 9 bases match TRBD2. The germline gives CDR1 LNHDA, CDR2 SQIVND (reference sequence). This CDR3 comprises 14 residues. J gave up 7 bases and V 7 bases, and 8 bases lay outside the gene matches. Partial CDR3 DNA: TGTGCCAGTATAGGCGGGACTAGCCAGAATGAG. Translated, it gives CASIGGTSQNE. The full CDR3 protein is CASIGGTSQNEQFF.

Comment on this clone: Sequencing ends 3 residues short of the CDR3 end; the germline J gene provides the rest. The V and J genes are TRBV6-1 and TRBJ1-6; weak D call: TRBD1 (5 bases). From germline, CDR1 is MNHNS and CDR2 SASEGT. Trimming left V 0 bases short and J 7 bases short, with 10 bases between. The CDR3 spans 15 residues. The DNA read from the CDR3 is TGTGCCAGCAGTGAAGCTACAGGAGTGAATTCACCC. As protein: CASSEATGVNSP. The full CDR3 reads CASSEATGVNSPLHF.

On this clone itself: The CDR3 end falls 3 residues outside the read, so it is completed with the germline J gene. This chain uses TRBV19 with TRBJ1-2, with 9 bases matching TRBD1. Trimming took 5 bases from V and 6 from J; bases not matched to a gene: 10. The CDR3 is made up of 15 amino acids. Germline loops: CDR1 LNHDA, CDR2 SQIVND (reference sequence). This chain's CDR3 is CASSEPGQGRNGYTF. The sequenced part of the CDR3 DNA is TGTGCCAGTAGTGAACCGGGACAGGGTCGTAATGGC.

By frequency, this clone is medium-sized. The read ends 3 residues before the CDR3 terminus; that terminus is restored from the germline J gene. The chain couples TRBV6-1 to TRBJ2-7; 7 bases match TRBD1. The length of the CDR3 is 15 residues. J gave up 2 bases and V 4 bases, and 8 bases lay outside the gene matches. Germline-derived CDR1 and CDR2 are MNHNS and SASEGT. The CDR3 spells CASSGYRGPPYEQYF. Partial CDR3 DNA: TGTGCCAGCAGTGGGTACAGGGGACCACCCTACGAG.

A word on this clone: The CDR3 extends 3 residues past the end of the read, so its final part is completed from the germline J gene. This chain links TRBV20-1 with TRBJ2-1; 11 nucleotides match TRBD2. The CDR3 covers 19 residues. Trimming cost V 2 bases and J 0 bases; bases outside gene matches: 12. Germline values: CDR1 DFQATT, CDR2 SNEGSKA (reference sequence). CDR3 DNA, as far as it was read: TGCAGTGCTAGACCCCCTAGCGGGGGGCTAACCAGCTCCTACAATGAG. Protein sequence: CSARPPSGGLTSSYNE. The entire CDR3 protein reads CSARPPSGGLTSSYNEQFF.

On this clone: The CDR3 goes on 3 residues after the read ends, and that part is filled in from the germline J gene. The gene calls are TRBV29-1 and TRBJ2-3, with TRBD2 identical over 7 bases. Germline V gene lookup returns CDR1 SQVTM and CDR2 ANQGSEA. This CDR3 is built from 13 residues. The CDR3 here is CSVIRLDGGTQYF. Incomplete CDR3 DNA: TGCAGCGTTATACGACTAGACGGGGGGACG.